This T cell receptor (beta chain) appears in the sequencing data of a study of cytomegalovirus exposure and HLA in healthy donors. In germline, CDR1 is SQVTM, CDR2 ANQGSEA. The CDR3 runs to 15 residues. V lost 3 bases, J lost 9 bases, and 8 bases stayed unmatched. The PCR employed 60 Vbeta primers together with 13 Jbeta primers. The table came from immunoSEQ multiplex PCR; TCRdb's copy has only in-frame clones and leaves some out. Counted here are around 95,000 clones, 78% occurring once; the ten biggest clones make up about 4%. Donors in the study were healthy people who gave bone marrow. Whereas donors were nominally healthy upon sampling, unrecorded immune exposures were probable.

This chain uses TRBV29-1 with TRBJ2-1, with 13 nucleotides matching TRBD2. The sequenced sample was PBMCs. The TCR originated in a woman in her thirties or forties in good health and CMV-seropositive. The CDR3 loop is CSVDSGLAGEGEQFF. The CDR3 DNA is TGCAGCGTTGATAGCGGACTAGCGGGAGAGGGTGAGCAGTTCTTC.